Following are 32 T cell receptor beta chains from one sample sequenced in a study of T cell changes during pregnancy in multiple sclerosis. Here immunoSEQ multiplex PCR was the method, and the copy in TCRdb shows in-frame clones only, minus some. The profile shows under 90,000 clones, approximately 95% of them singletons. This sample comprised peripheral blood, obtained in the second trimester of pregnancy. The source of these receptors is a female donor in good health, enrolled as a control in a pregnancy study.

The V call is TRBV28, the J call TRBJ2-2; TRBD1 is a possible D gene (5 bases). CDR3 length equals 15 residues. Germline V gene lookup returns CDR1 MDHEN and CDR2 SYDVKM. Between the trimmed V and J ends, which lost 5 bases and 0 bases, there was a span of 10 bases. The CDR3 sequence is CASSRGSSNTGELFF. For the CDR3, the DNA is TGTGCCAGCAGTAGGGGTAGCTCGAACACCGGGGAGCTGTTTTTT.

This chain connects TRBV9 to TRBJ2-1; 8 nucleotides match TRBD2. The CDR3 is made up of 17 amino acids. CDR1 and CDR2 (germline): SGDLS, YYNGEE. The ends lost 3 bases at V and 3 bases at J; junction bases unmatched: 11. The CDR3 loop is CASSGRGGAGGYNEQFF. The CDR3 DNA reads as TGTGCCAGCAGCGGCCGGGGGGGGGCGGGAGGCTACAATGAGCAGTTCTTC.

The chain links TRBV7-2 to TRBJ1-2, with D possibly matching TRBD1 (6 bases). V was clipped by 4 bases and J by 2 bases, with 14 bases between them. Per germline, CDR1 SGHTA and CDR2 FQGNSA. This CDR3 contains 15 residues. CDR3 protein: CASSSGQNRNYGYTF. As DNA, the CDR3 is TGTGCCAGCAGCTCCGGACAGAACAGGAACTATGGCTACACCTTC.

The rearrangement links TRBV9 to TRBJ2-2; D is unresolved. Germline CDR1 reads SGDLS; CDR2 reads YYNGEE. V was clipped by 0 bases and J by 0 bases, with 6 bases between them. This CDR3 has 15 amino acids. The CDR3, as DNA: TGTGCCAGCAGCGTAGCTACAGCGAACACCGGGGAGCTGTTTTTT. Translation: CASSVATANTGELFF.

This chain links TRBV6-1 with TRBJ1-4; the match to TRBD1 covers 8 bases. CDR3 size: 14 residues. The germline V gene encodes CDR1 MNHNS and CDR2 SASEGT. V was clipped by 1 base and J by 7 bases; unmatched bases: 2. CDR3 in DNA: TGTGCCAGCAGTGAAGGGACAGGGTTTGAAAAACTGTTTTTT. Residues: CASSEGTGFEKLFF.

The chain combines TRBV28 with TRBJ1-1, with D uncertain. This CDR3 has 14 amino acids. The germline gives CDR1 MDHEN, CDR2 SYDVKM. V was cut by 4 bases and J by 4 bases, with 13 bases left in between. The CDR3, as DNA: TGTGCCAGCAGTTCGCCCTCGGGATTCACTGAAGCTTTCTTT. This gives the protein CASSSPSGFTEAFF.

This rearrangement joins TRBV7-2 to TRBJ2-5; weak D call: TRBD2 (5 bases). The germline V gene encodes CDR1 SGHTA and CDR2 FQGNSA. The V end lost 1 base, the J end lost 4 bases, and 13 bases lay between the germline ends. CDR3 length: 15 residues. The CDR3 is CASSLGPGRGETQYF. DNA for the CDR3: TGTGCCAGCAGCTTAGGCCCGGGTCGGGGAGAGACCCAGTACTTC. Full variable domain (outside the CDR3, taken from reference TRBV7-2 and TRBJ2-5): GAGVSQSPSNKVTEKGKDVELRCDPISGHTALYWYRQSLGQGLEFLIYFQGNSAPDKSGLPSDRFSAERTGGSVSTLTIQRTQQEDSAVYLCASSLGPGRGETQYFGPGTRLLVL.

The V gene is TRBV29-1, the J gene TRBJ1-1; 7 nucleotides match TRBD1. The germline CDR1 and CDR2 sequences are SQVTM and ANQGSEA. The CDR3 contains 15 residues. Unmatched junction bases numbered 12, after V lost 3 bases and J lost 5 bases. This chain's CDR3 is CSVDVITGVRTEAFF. DNA of the CDR3: TGCAGCGTTGACGTTATTACAGGGGTTAGGACTGAAGCTTTCTTT.

The chain recombines TRBV19 with TRBJ1-5, with D unclear. The V gene lost 3 bases and the J gene lost 2 bases, with 11 bases spanning the gap. Germline values: CDR1 LNHDA, CDR2 SQIVND (reference sequence). The CDR3 is 15 amino acids. The chain's CDR3 is CASSMVGGGNQPQHF. The CDR3 DNA follows: TGTGCCAGTAGTATGGTGGGAGGAGGCAATCAGCCCCAGCATTTT.

The chain carries TRBV7-9 and TRBJ2-7; 7 bases fit TRBD1. The CDR3 has 14 amino acids. Trimming cost V 5 bases and J 2 bases; bases outside gene matches: 6. CDR1 and CDR2 from the germline V gene are SEHNR and FQNEAQ (reference sequence). CDR3: CASSHDRVTYEQYF. The DNA of the CDR3 is TGTGCCAGCAGCCACGACAGGGTAACCTACGAGCAGTACTTC.

The chain's CDR3 is CASSQGRRGSADTQYF. The CDR3, as DNA: TGCGCCAGCAGCCAAGGCCGCAGGGGGTCAGCAGATACGCAGTATTTT. The rearrangement joins TRBV4-1 to TRBJ2-3; 7 nucleotides match TRBD1. CDR1 and CDR2 (germline): MGHRA, YSYEKL. V gave up 1 base and J gave up 4 bases; unmatched junction bases: 8. The CDR3 is made up of 16 amino acids.

The chain employs TRBV7-9 and TRBJ2-7; D might be TRBD1 (5 bases). There are 14 residues in the CDR3. V lost 8 bases and J 1 base, leaving 15 bases between the germline ends. Per germline, CDR1 SEHNR and CDR2 FQNEAQ (reference sequence). The CDR3 coding sequence is TGTGCCAGCTCCACTACAGGTCCTTCCTACGAGCAGTACTTC. This gives the protein CASSTTGPSYEQYF.

The chain uses TRBV9 and TRBJ2-1; 15 bases are a match to TRBD2. J gave up 6 bases and V 4 bases, and 2 bases lay outside the gene matches. CDR1 is SGDLS and CDR2 is YYNGEE in the germline V gene. CDR3 length equals 15 residues. The CDR3 DNA follows: TGTGCCAGCAGCTCGGGACTAGCGGGAGGCAATGAGCAGTTCTTC. It codes for CASSSGLAGGNEQFF.

The chain combines TRBV29-1 with TRBJ2-7; 10 nucleotides line up with TRBD2. Unmatched junction bases numbered 2, after V lost 3 bases and J lost 9 bases. The germline V gene encodes CDR1 SQVTM and CDR2 ANQGSEA. This CDR3 region has 11 residues. The CDR3 nucleotides are TGCAGCGTTGATTCTAGCGGGAGGCAGTACTTC. Its protein product is CSVDSSGRQYF.

The chain links TRBV19 to TRBJ2-3, with 7 nucleotides matching TRBD2. Germline V gene data show CDR1 as LNHDA and CDR2 as SQIVND (reference sequence). The CDR3 is 14 residues long. V was clipped by 8 bases and J by 0 bases; unmatched bases: 5. The CDR3 sequence is CASATSHSTDTQYF. Here the CDR3 DNA reads TGTGCCAGTGCGACTAGCCACAGCACAGATACGCAGTATTTT.

V and J are TRBV27 and TRBJ2-3; tentative D call: TRBD2 (6 bases). CDR1 and CDR2 (germline): MNHEY, SMNVEV (reference sequence). The CDR3 is 16 amino acids. Trimming left V 6 bases short and J 6 bases short, with 22 bases between. This CDR3 reads CASRPIGGNPRDTQYF. The CDR3 DNA reads TGTGCCAGCAGACCGATTGGAGGGAACCCACGCGATACGCAGTATTTT.

CDR3 nucleotide sequence: TGCGCCAGCAGCTTAGGACTAGCGGGAGGTTTAGCGCAGTATTTT. Amino acid sequence: CASSLGLAGGLAQYF. This rearrangement joins TRBV5-1 to TRBJ2-3; 14 positions agree with TRBD2. CDR1 is SGHRS and CDR2 is YFSETQ in the germline V gene. Trimming at V came to 2 bases and at J to 10 bases, leaving 6 bases not matched to a gene. CDR3 length: 15 amino acids. The whole variable domain, filled in from reference TRBV5-1 and TRBJ2-3, reads KAGVTQTPRYLIKTRGQQVTLSCSPISGHRSVSWYQQTPGQGLQFLFEYFSETQRNKGNFPGRFSGRQFSNSRSEMNVSTLELGDSALYLCASSLGLAGGLAQYFGPGTRLTVL.

The chain recombines TRBV19 with TRBJ2-7; a possible D gene is TRBD2 (5 bases). This CDR3 is 15 amino acids long. V was pared by 5 bases and J by 0 bases, with 14 bases between. Per the germline V gene, CDR1 is LNHDA and CDR2 is SQIVND (reference sequence). CDR3 in DNA: TGTGCCAGTAGTGGGTTACTAGGAACCTCCTACGAGCAGTACTTC. This sequence encodes CASSGLLGTSYEQYF.

The chain employs TRBV4-1 and TRBJ1-5, with D possibly TRBD1 on 5 matching bases. This CDR3 has 13 amino acids. Germline V lookup: CDR1 MGHRA, CDR2 YSYEKL. V shed 0 bases and J shed 11 bases, with 11 bases lying between them. The CDR3 spells CASSQDQGVAQHF. The CDR3 nucleotides are TGCGCCAGCAGCCAAGATCAGGGTGTAGCCCAGCATTTT.

This sequence joins TRBV29-1 and TRBJ1-1; TRBD1 matches 9 bases. CDR1 is SQVTM, CDR2 ANQGSEA, per germline. The CDR3 covers 15 residues. The V segment lost 4 bases and the J segment 0 bases; nucleotides outside the gene matches: 6. The CDR3 region is CSVGQGGLMNTEAFF. In DNA, the CDR3 is TGCAGCGTTGGACAGGGGGGCCTCATGAACACTGAAGCTTTCTTT.

The J gene is TRBJ2-2, the V gene TRBV11-1; TRBD2 matches 10 bases. The CDR3 extends over 16 amino acids. CDR1 and CDR2 (germline): SGHAT, FQDESV (reference sequence). V lost 5 bases to trimming and J lost 1 base; unmatched junction nucleotides: 4. CDR3 protein: CASSPLAGGNTGELFF. DNA for the CDR3: TGTGCCAGCAGCCCCTTAGCGGGAGGGAACACCGGGGAGCTGTTTTTT.

The V call is TRBV7-2, the J call TRBJ2-2; D possibly corresponds to TRBD1 (5 bases). The V and J ends lost 3 bases and 6 bases respectively, with 5 bases between them. CDR3 length equals 12 residues. CDR1 and CDR2 (germline): SGHTA, FQGNSA. The CDR3 loop is CASSFRAGELFF. As DNA, the CDR3 is TGTGCCAGCAGCTTCAGGGCCGGGGAGCTGTTTTTT.

The V and J genes are TRBV19 and TRBJ2-1; 8 nucleotides match TRBD2. The CDR3 totals 17 residues. Trimming took 5 bases from V and 0 from J; bases not matched to a gene: 9. Germline V lookup: CDR1 LNHDA, CDR2 SQIVND (reference sequence). As DNA, the CDR3 is TGTGCCAGTAGTCGACGACTAGCGATACGCTCCTACAATGAGCAGTTCTTC. Its protein product is CASSRRLAIRSYNEQFF. The full variable domain, completed using reference TRBV19 and TRBJ2-1, is DGGITQSPKYLFRKEGQNVTLSCEQNLNHDAMYWYRQDPGQGLRLIYYSQIVNDFQKGDIAEGYSVSREKKESFPLTVTSAQKNPTAFYLCASSRRLAIRSYNEQFFGPGTRLTVL.

This chain connects TRBV28 to TRBJ2-1; a possible D gene is TRBD2 (6 bases). CDR1 and CDR2 (germline): MDHEN, SYDVKM. This CDR3 is 15 amino acids long. Trimming removed 6 bases from V and 8 bases from J, with 20 bases in between. The CDR3, as DNA: TGTGCCAGCAGCACCGGCGGGGCGTCAGGTGATGAGCAGTTCTTC. Translated, it gives CASSTGGASGDEQFF.

The chain carries TRBV4-2 and TRBJ2-5; D is unresolved. Germline V lookup: CDR1 LGHNA, CDR2 YNFKEQ. V dropped 0 bases and J dropped 2 bases, with 10 bases sitting between them. The CDR3 extends over 15 amino acids. The CDR3 protein is CASSQDLLRQETQYF. Written as DNA, the CDR3 is TGTGCCAGCAGCCAAGATCTCCTAAGACAAGAGACCCAGTACTTC.

The CDR3 reads CASSYGGRATDTQYF. As DNA, the CDR3 is TGTGCCAGCAGTTACGGGGGGAGGGCCACAGATACGCAGTATTTT. This chain joins TRBV6-5 and TRBJ2-3, with 7 bases lining up with TRBD2. CDR3 length: 15 residues. Germline V gives CDR1 MNHEY, CDR2 SVGAGI. The V gene end was trimmed by 2 bases and the J gene end by 2 bases; junction bases not matched to a gene: 4.

CDR3 loop: CASSLWSGNDEQFF. For the CDR3, the DNA is TGTGCCAGCTCACTTTGGAGCGGGAACGATGAGCAGTTCTTC. This sequence joins TRBV28 and TRBJ2-1; 7 positions match TRBD2. This CDR3 has 14 amino acids. J was trimmed by 8 bases and V by 8 bases; bases with no gene match: 12. Germline lookup yields CDR1 MDHEN and CDR2 SYDVKM.

The rearrangement joins TRBV6-1 to TRBJ2-4; possible D gene TRBD1, 7 bases. Trimming took off 3 bases at V and 9 bases at J, with 15 bases between the two ends. The CDR3 extends over 14 amino acids. Germline values: CDR1 MNHNS, CDR2 SASEGT. The CDR3 DNA reads as TGTGCCAGCAGTGAGTGGAGGGGGCCGGGCATTCAGTACTTC. The encoded protein is CASSEWRGPGIQYF.

V gene TRBV5-1 combines with J gene TRBJ2-5, with a weak D call TRBD2 (6 bases). There are 15 residues in the CDR3. Germline V CDR1 and CDR2: SGHRS, YFSETQ. Trimming took off 2 bases at V and 5 bases at J, with 16 bases between the two ends. DNA of the CDR3: TGCGCCAGCAGCTTTGGCGGGACGGAAGGGGAGACCCAGTACTTC. As protein: CASSFGGTEGETQYF.

The chain uses TRBV5-4 and TRBJ2-6; tentatively, D is TRBD1 (5 bases). The CDR3 is 15 residues long. Trimming removed 4 bases from V and 0 bases from J, with 8 bases in between. Germline V gene sequence: CDR1 SGHNT, CDR2 YYREEE (reference sequence). The chain's CDR3 is CASSRDSSGANVLTF. The CDR3 nucleotides are TGTGCCAGCAGCAGAGACAGCTCTGGGGCCAACGTCCTGACTTTC.

J is TRBJ2-7 and V is TRBV6-5; 7 positions agree with TRBD2. CDR1 and CDR2 from the germline V gene are MNHEY and SVGAGI. There are 14 residues in the CDR3. With 3 bases clipped from V and 5 bases from J, the junction kept 7 bases outside the gene matches. CDR3 residues: CASSYGGGNDEQYF. The CDR3, as DNA: TGTGCCAGCAGTTATGGGGGAGGGAACGACGAGCAGTACTTC.

This chain uses TRBV18 with TRBJ2-3; perhaps TRBD1 as D (5 bases). This CDR3 has 13 amino acids. V was clipped by 2 bases and J by 5 bases, with 8 bases between them. The germline V gene has CDR1 KGHSH and CDR2 LQKENI. CDR3 coding DNA: TGTGCCAGCTCACCAGCAGGGCAAGATACGCAGTATTTT. It translates to CASSPAGQDTQYF.